The entry that follows covers one T cell receptor (beta chain) sequence. Its antigen is undetermined. This PCR relied on a set of 60 Vbeta primers and 13 Jbeta primers. Authors' methods: As a later analysis found, there were approximately 80 million unique TCR beta chains, of which roughly 11 million were shared. Using immunoSEQ multiplex PCR, the repertoire was profiled, and TCRdb retains in-frame clones only, with some absent. V and J calls and clone size are those listed in that table; D and trimming were worked out from the DNA. This table holds fewer than 200,000 clones, 81% found once. This entry belongs to a study of cytomegalovirus exposure and HLA in healthy donors. General observations from the study: Earlier findings revealed that most TCR beta V segments proved productive either about 87% or about 30% of the time. The authors later linked a missense DCLRE1C variant to TCR beta V- and J-gene trimming.

This CDR3 comprises 15 residues. The V gene lost 0 bases and the J gene lost 1 base, with 6 bases spanning the gap. Germline values: CDR1 MNHNY, CDR2 SVGAGI (reference sequence). Sequenced material: PBMCs. This TCR came from a man between 35 and 55 years old in good health and CMV-seropositive. The chain carries TRBV6-6 and TRBJ2-2; no firm D call. The CDR3 bases are TGTGCCAGCAGTTACTCGAGGCAGAACACCGGGGAGCTGTTTTTT. Translated: CASSYSRQNTGELFF.